One and the same sample provided the 20 T cell receptor beta chains below, sequenced in a study of human T cells and chemical hapten exposure. The time point: pre-sensitization, week 0. This sample's treatment: therapeutic diphenylcyclopropenone sensitization with weekly scalp DPC. Using its own MiXCR run on the RACE reads, TCRdb lists one record per CDR3 protein. The table has roughly 380,000 distinct CDR3 sequences, 4.5% to 6% seen once. Sequenced material: whole blood, taken in connection with sensitization to the hapten diphenylcyclopropenone (DPC). These receptors all stem from a woman aged 45-60 years with alopecia areata. Some clones in this sample may be carry-over from other donors' samples.

A few counts support this clonotype. This chain uses TRBV20-1 with TRBJ2-3; D call uncertain. V was shortened by 5 bases and J by 3 bases, with 15 bases between the two germline ends. CDR1 DFQATT and CDR2 SNEGSKA come from the germline V gene (reference sequence). The CDR3 has 14 amino acids. This chain's CDR3 is CSAAPVGLTDTQYF. As DNA, the CDR3 is TGCAGTGCTGCCCCCGTAGGCCTGACAGATACGCAGTATTTT.

The table lists this clonotype with many counts. This rearrangement joins TRBV12-3 or TRBV12-4 to TRBJ2-3; 10 positions agree with TRBD2. This CDR3 contains 14 residues. V lost 8 bases and J lost 3; bases outside the gene matches: 5. In nucleotides, the CDR3 is TGTGCCAGCGCCGATAGCGGGAGGACAGATACGCAGTATTTT. Its translation: CASADSGRTDTQYF.

This clonotype was seen only a few times. The V and J genes are TRBV6-1 and TRBJ2-6; TRBD1 might be the D (8 bases). The CDR3 covers 18 residues. Trimming removed 2 bases from V and 4 bases from J, with 18 bases in between. Germline CDR1 and CDR2: MNHNS and SASEGT. The DNA for the CDR3 is TGTGCCAGCAGTGAATGGAACAGGGGGGGATCCGGGGCCAACGTCCTGACTTTC. This codes for CASSEWNRGGSGANVLTF.

This clonotype was seen more than once but under ten times. The V and J genes are TRBV14 and TRBJ2-6; D call uncertain. CDR3 size: 15 residues. V gave up 4 bases and J gave up 0 bases, with 7 bases separating them. Germline values: CDR1 SGHDN, CDR2 FVKESK. The CDR3 DNA sequence: TGTGCCAGCAGCCGGTTCCTCTCTGGGGCCAACGTCCTGACTTTC. It specifies CASSRFLSGANVLTF.

There are many counts of this clonotype. V and J are TRBV6-1 and TRBJ2-5, with 9 positions matching TRBD2. Losses at the gene ends were 6 bases for V and 3 bases for J; bases not matched to a gene: 14. Per the germline V gene, CDR1 is MNHNS and CDR2 is SASEGT. The CDR3 covers 17 residues. CDR3 sequence (DNA): TGTGCCAGCAGCGACCTTCGCGGGAGGGCCGGGGAAGAGACCCAGTACTTC. It translates to CASSDLRGRAGEETQYF.

This chain joins TRBV28 and TRBJ1-2, with a tentative D call TRBD1 (6 bases). Germline V gene lookup returns CDR1 MDHEN and CDR2 SYDVKM. The length of the CDR3 is 12 residues. V lost 9 bases and J lost 2, with 10 bases in between. Here the CDR3 DNA reads TGTGCCAGTCAGACAGGAAACTATGGCTACACCTTC. Amino acids: CASQTGNYGYTF.

This clonotype was observed a few times. The chain recombines TRBV6-5 with TRBJ1-2; 7 bases line up with TRBD1. V lost 5 bases and J lost 5; bases outside the gene matches: 8. The CDR3 contains 14 residues. Per germline, CDR1 MNHEY and CDR2 SVGAGI. In DNA, the CDR3 is TGTGCCAGCAGTGAAGACAGGGCCCCTTATGGCTACACCTTC. Amino acids: CASSEDRAPYGYTF.

This clonotype was detected a few times. V is TRBV20-1 and J is TRBJ1-2, with D maybe TRBD1 (6 bases). The V and J ends lost 5 bases and 5 bases respectively, with 18 bases between them. Germline values: CDR1 DFQATT, CDR2 SNEGSKA (reference sequence). The CDR3 totals 14 residues. The CDR3: CSALQGLGGYGYTF. The CDR3 nucleotides are TGCAGTGCTTTACAGGGATTAGGGGGATATGGCTACACCTTC.

This clonotype was seen ten or more times. The J gene is TRBJ2-1, the V gene TRBV20-1, with 9 positions matching TRBD2. The V and J ends lost 2 bases and 3 bases, in that order; junction bases with no gene match: 2. The CDR3 has 14 amino acids. Germline V gene data show CDR1 as DFQATT and CDR2 as SNEGSKA (reference sequence). CDR3 protein: CSARLAGLYNEQFF. CDR3 coding DNA: TGCAGTGCTAGACTAGCGGGACTCTACAATGAGCAGTTCTTC.

This clonotype was counted at least ten times. The chain recombines TRBV14 with TRBJ1-2; a weak D match, TRBD1 (6 bases). Trimming pared 4 bases from V and 5 bases from J, leaving 17 bases between. Germline assignment: CDR1 SGHDN and CDR2 FVKESK. The CDR3 loop spans 15 amino acids. The chain's CDR3 is CASSRVAGAGYGYTF. The CDR3 nucleotides read TGTGCCAGCAGCCGAGTTGCAGGGGCTGGGTATGGCTACACCTTC.

Ten or more counts support this clonotype. V and J are TRBV12-3 or TRBV12-4 and TRBJ2-3; D tentatively fits TRBD1 or TRBD2 (5 bases each). The CDR3 runs 15 residues. The V end lost 10 bases, the J end lost 0 bases, and 17 bases lay between the germline ends. The CDR3 nucleotides read TGTGCCACCAAATTGCCGGGGCAGAGCACAGATACGCAGTATTTT. Its protein is CATKLPGQSTDTQYF.

There are a few counts of this clonotype. V gene TRBV12-3 or TRBV12-4 combines with J gene TRBJ1-1; maybe TRBD1 (6 bases). The length of the CDR3 is 14 residues. The germline V and J ends were trimmed by 2 bases and 4 bases, with 11 bases remaining between them. The CDR3 here is CASSLSAGATEAFF. In DNA form, the CDR3 reads TGTGCCAGCAGTTTAAGTGCGGGGGCCACTGAAGCTTTCTTT.

This clonotype was detected only a few times. The chain combines TRBV20-1 with TRBJ2-3, with 16 bases matching TRBD2. The trim removed 2 bases at V and 7 bases at J, leaving 6 bases unmatched. Germline V CDR1 and CDR2: DFQATT, SNEGSKA (reference sequence). The length of the CDR3 is 16 residues. CDR3 DNA sequence: TGCAGTGCTAGATTTGGGACTAGCGGGGGGGTATATACGCAGTATTTT. It specifies CSARFGTSGGVYTQYF.

This clonotype was recorded at least ten times. The V gene is TRBV7-9, the J gene TRBJ1-4; TRBD1 agrees at 9 bases. CDR3 length: 15 residues. Germline V gene lookup returns CDR1 SEHNR and CDR2 FQNEAQ (reference sequence). With V trimmed by 5 bases and J by 7 bases, 8 bases remained unmatched. The CDR3 nucleotides are TGTGCCAGCAGCCGTACGACAGGGGGTAGTGAAAAACTGTTTTTT. It codes for CASSRTTGGSEKLFF.

A few counts support this clonotype. The CDR3 nucleotides read TGCAGTGCTAGTAAAGTAAACAATGAGCAGTTCTTC. Its protein is CSASKVNNEQFF. V is TRBV20-1 and J is TRBJ2-1; no definite D call. The germline V gene has CDR1 DFQATT and CDR2 SNEGSKA (reference sequence). There are 12 residues in the CDR3. V lost 3 bases and J 5 bases, leaving 8 bases between the germline ends.

This clonotype was seen more than once but under ten times. The chain is built from TRBV10-3 and TRBJ2-5; TRBD2 agrees at 13 bases. With V trimmed by 0 bases and J by 5 bases, 3 bases remained unmatched. Germline CDR1 and CDR2: ENHRY and SYGVKD. The CDR3 sequence is 16 residues long. The CDR3 reads CAISESGLAGAETQYF. The CDR3, as DNA: TGTGCCATCAGTGAGTCTGGACTAGCGGGAGCTGAGACCCAGTACTTC.

This clonotype was detected ten times or more. This chain connects TRBV5-4 to TRBJ2-1; D remains ambiguous. Deletions cut 4 bases from V and 14 bases from J, with 13 bases between. Germline CDR1 reads SGHNT; CDR2 reads YYREEE (reference sequence). The CDR3 is made up of 11 amino acids. CDR3 sequence: CASSPGSGEFF. In nucleotides, the CDR3 is TGTGCCAGCAGCCCGGGCTCTGGTGAGTTCTTC.

This clonotype has just a few counts. The chain combines TRBV14 with TRBJ1-6, with unresolved D. Trimming removed 0 bases at V and 6 bases at J, with 6 bases between. The CDR3 covers 14 residues. Looked up from germline, CDR1 is SGHDN and CDR2 is FVKESK. The CDR3 region is CASSQELANSPLHF. CDR3 bases: TGTGCCAGCAGCCAAGAGTTGGCTAATTCACCCCTCCACTTT.

This chain links TRBV3-1 with TRBJ1-2, with D maybe TRBD1 (5 bases). Per germline, CDR1 LGHDT and CDR2 YNNKEL (reference sequence). The CDR3 consists of 13 residues. Deletions cut 1 base from V and 6 bases from J, with 9 bases between. CDR3 amino acids: CASSQVGGDGYTF. In DNA form, the CDR3 reads TGTGCCAGCAGCCAAGTGGGAGGGGATGGCTACACCTTC.

This clonotype has a handful of counts. CDR3 loop: CSVEEKATDTQYF. The CDR3 DNA sequence: TGCAGCGTTGAAGAGAAAGCGACAGATACGCAGTATTTT. The chain links TRBV29-1 to TRBJ2-3; the D is unclear. Germline CDR1 and CDR2: SQVTM and ANQGSEA. The CDR3 length is 13 residues. V was clipped by 0 bases and J by 3 bases, with 7 bases between them.